This TCR beta chain came from a study of a mutant IDH1 vaccine in newly diagnosed glioma. Study details: Patients under treatment included around 60% males and approximately 38% females and had a mean age of approximately 44 years. Receipt of radiotherapy, temozolomide, or both preceded the study, and most received both. Broader study findings: There were vaccine-induced immune responses in 85% to 95% of the patients.

The assay was immunoSEQ multiplex PCR, and TCRdb's table has in-frame clones only and misses some. The data hold tens of thousands of clones, with roughly 80% observed a single time. With regard to this clone: As yet, its antigen is unknown.

The CDR3 sequence is 13 residues long. CDR1 and CDR2 (germline): SQVTM, ANQGSEA. V lost 7 bases, J lost 4 bases, and 14 bases lay in between. The time point here: week 11, during vaccination. What each vaccine dose contained was 300 ug of mutant IDH1 20-mer peptide, accompanied by topical imiquimod. Every donor had a new WHO grade 3 or 4 astrocytoma that was IDH1-mutant, with loss of nuclear ATRX. This TCR was recovered from a woman aged 18-30 years with glioma. Sequenced material: PBMCs, taken from a glioma patient whose treatment included an IDH1 peptide vaccine. The genes are TRBV29-1 and TRBJ1-3; possible D gene TRBD1, 5 bases. The CDR3 DNA is TGCAGCGGCGCCGGGACCCCAGGAAACACCATATATTTT. Translated: CSGAGTPGNTIYF.